This T cell receptor beta chain was retrieved from a study of CD8 T cells in Susac syndrome. The CDR3 extends over 13 amino acids. Per the germline V gene, CDR1 is MNHNY and CDR2 is SVGAGI (reference sequence). The controls, all healthy donors, were matched for age and sex. Isolation of CD8+ and CD4+ T cells was performed negatively, whereas enrichment of TEMRA cells was done by FACS. Comments on this clonotype: The junction departs from the called germline gene at one end, perhaps through a read error.

cDNA came from about 0.5 to 1 ug RNA primed by random hexamers. The immunoSEQ assay covered 54 Vbeta and 13 Jbeta segments for CDR3. Each CDR3 protein is one row after TCRdb ran MiXCR on the immunoSEQ multiplex PCR reads. The table has approximately 150,000 distinct CDR3 sequences, 90% to 95% seen once. Material for sequencing was CD4+ T cells from PBMCs. This sequence was found in a human donor in good health. The rearrangement links TRBV6-6 to TRBJ2-3; tentative D call: TRBD2 (7 bases). Here the CDR3 DNA reads TGTGCCAGCAACGGCGGGGGCACCGATACGCAGTATTTT. This encodes CASNGGGTDTQYF.